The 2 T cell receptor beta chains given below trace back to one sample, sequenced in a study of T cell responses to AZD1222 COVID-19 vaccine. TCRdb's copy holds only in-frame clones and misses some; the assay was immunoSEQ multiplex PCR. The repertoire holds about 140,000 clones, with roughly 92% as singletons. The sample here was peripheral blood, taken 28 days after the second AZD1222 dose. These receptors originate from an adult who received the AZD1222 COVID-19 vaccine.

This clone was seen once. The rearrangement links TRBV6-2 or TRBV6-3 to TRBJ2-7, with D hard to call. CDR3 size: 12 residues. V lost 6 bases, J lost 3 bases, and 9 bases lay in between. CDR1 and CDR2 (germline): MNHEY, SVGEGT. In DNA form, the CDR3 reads TGTGCCAGCAGCACTAATAGCTACGAGCAGTACTTC. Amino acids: CASSTNSYEQYF.

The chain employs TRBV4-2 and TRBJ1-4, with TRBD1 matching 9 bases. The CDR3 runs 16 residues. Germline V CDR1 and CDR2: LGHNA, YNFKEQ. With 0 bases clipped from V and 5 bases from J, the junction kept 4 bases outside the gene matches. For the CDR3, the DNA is TGTGCCAGCAGCCAAGATGGTGGGACAGGGAATGAAAAACTGTTTTTT. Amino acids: CASSQDGGTGNEKLFF.